The rows below give T cell receptor beta chains drawn from one sample of a study of vaccination and CD4 T cells after COVID-19. TCRdb reanalysed the PCR reads using MiXCR and keeps one entry per CDR3 protein. The data show some 7,100 distinct CDR3 sequences, approximately 57% seen once. The antigens of these receptors remain unknown. Sequenced: CD4+ T cells from blood, cultured in vitro. Receptors originate from a human donor who had recovered from COVID-19. The CDR3 runs from the conserved cysteine through the conserved F or W. The D gene is left open where the match is weak.

CDR3 protein: CASSGPSSGNTIYF
J gene: TRBJ1-3
V gene: TRBV6-1
D gene: -

CDR3 protein: CASSYSAGEQYF
J gene: TRBJ2-7
V gene: TRBV6-5
D gene: -

CDR3 protein: CASSLDSGGNGGELFF
J gene: TRBJ2-2
V gene: TRBV7-6
D gene: -

CDR3 protein: CASRRTANYGYTF
J gene: TRBJ1-2
V gene: TRBV6-2/TRBV6-3
D gene: -

CDR3 protein: CASSFRGLISYNEQFF
J gene: TRBJ2-1
V gene: TRBV28
D gene: -

CDR3 protein: CASSLEVGRLVNQPQHF
J gene: TRBJ1-5
V gene: TRBV7-8
D gene: -

CDR3 protein: CASSLRTYGGELFF
J gene: TRBJ2-2
V gene: TRBV7-2
D gene: -

CDR3 protein: CAISHSTGGDQPQHF
J gene: TRBJ1-5
V gene: TRBV10-3
D gene: TRBD1

CDR3 protein: CSAEGTSVSGGEQYF
J gene: TRBJ2-7
V gene: TRBV20-1
D gene: TRBD2

CDR3 protein: CSARDGGGNQPQHF
J gene: TRBJ1-5
V gene: TRBV20-1
D gene: -

CDR3 protein: CASSLTGFPTQQYF
J gene: TRBJ2-7
V gene: TRBV7-2
D gene: -